Presented here are 14 T cell receptor beta chains from one specimen sequenced in a study of molecular identifiers for immune sequencing clone quantification (dated by TCRdb to 2016 to 2019). The method was PCR. TCRdb records Illumina HiSeq 4000 as the sequencer. TCRdb reanalyzed the raw reads on its own, using fastp at Q25 for trimming and MiXCR for clone calling, and kept in-frame beta chains. Entries that share a CDR3 protein sequence are merged under the most common genes and DNA. The sample table contains 250,000 to 400,000 distinct CDR3 sequences; only one count was recorded for 20% to 25% of them. The ten most abundant clones make up roughly 0.86% of the sample. Material: naive CD8+ T cells from blood, with Jurkat cell RNA spiked in. In the paper's terms, the cell subset or site label means: FACS-sorted CD8+CD4-CCR7+CD45RA+ naive T cells. Receptors were obtained from a human donor in good health. Some libraries in this study had Jurkat cell RNA spiked in.

This clonotype was found a few times. The chain recombines TRBV3-1 with TRBJ2-3, with 11 nucleotides matching TRBD2. CDR3 size: 15 residues. Trimming removed 7 bases from V and 4 bases from J; junction bases left unmatched: 7. The germline gives CDR1 LGHDT, CDR2 YNNKEL (reference sequence). The DNA of the CDR3 is TGTGCCAGCACCTTTAGCGGGGGGGCAGCAGATACGCAGTATTTT. Its translation: CASTFSGGAADTQYF.

In regard to this clonotype: A read error is possible here, since a much larger clone lies one base away. V and J are TRBV20-1 and TRBJ1-5, with a possible D match to TRBD1 (5 bases). CDR3 size: 16 residues. The V gene lost 1 base and the J gene lost 0 bases, with 13 bases spanning the gap. The germline V gene has CDR1 DFQATT and CDR2 SNEGSKA (reference sequence). DNA for the CDR3: TGCAGTGCTAGAGGGCAGGGTGTTAGTAGCAATCAGCCCCAGCATTTT. It yields the protein CSARGQGVSSNQPQHF.

This clonotype was found many times. The chain's CDR3 is CASSFTAGGADTQYF. The CDR3 nucleotides read TGTGCCAGCAGTTTTACGGCGGGGGGCGCAGATACGCAGTATTTT. J is TRBJ2-3 and V is TRBV12-3 or TRBV12-4; 8 bases line up with TRBD2. With V trimmed by 3 bases and J by 4 bases, 6 bases remained unmatched. This CDR3 region has 15 residues.

The chain uses TRBV12-3 or TRBV12-4 and TRBJ2-1, with unresolved D. The length of the CDR3 is 12 residues. Trimming removed 3 bases from V and 9 bases from J, with 9 bases in between. CDR3 coding DNA: TGTGCCAGCAGTTTCCTAGAGGTTGAGCAGTTCTTC. Translated, it gives CASSFLEVEQFF.

V is TRBV27 and J is TRBJ2-7; no clear D. CDR1 is MNHEY and CDR2 is SMNVEV in the germline V gene (reference sequence). The V gene lost 3 bases and the J gene lost 0 bases, with 6 bases spanning the gap. This CDR3 spans 13 amino acids. CDR3 coding DNA: TGTGCCAGCAGTTTTGTGGGCTCCTACGAGCAGTACTTC. It translates to CASSFVGSYEQYF.

This clonotype was found once. Since a much larger clone is just one base distant, this may be a read error. The chain recombines TRBV6-6 with TRBJ1-1; the D is unclear. This CDR3 has 13 amino acids. CDR1 is MNHNY and CDR2 is SVGAGI in the germline V gene (reference sequence). CDR3 sequence: CASNGRRNTGAFF. CDR3 sequence (DNA): TGTGCCAGCAACGGGAGGCGGAACACTGGAGCTTTCTTT.

This clonotype was counted ten times or more. This CDR3 is CASSIAAGELFF. CDR3 sequence (DNA): TGTGCCAGTAGTATAGCGGCCGGGGAGCTGTTTTTT. The rearrangement links TRBV19 to TRBJ2-2; D is unclear. The CDR3 length is 12 residues. The V and J ends lost 1 base and 6 bases respectively, with 3 bases between them. The V gene's germline CDR1 is LNHDA and CDR2 SQIVND (reference sequence).

This clonotype turned up a few times. Being one base from a much bigger clone, this may be a read error. The chain employs TRBV7-2 and TRBJ2-7; the D is unclear. Germline CDR1 SGHTA, CDR2 FQGNSA. V lost 1 base and J lost 9, with 13 bases in between. The CDR3 loop spans 13 amino acids. CDR3 protein: CASSLVPLRGQYF. In DNA, the CDR3 is TGTGCCAGCAGCTTAGTCCCGTTGCGCGGGCAGTACTTC.

On this clonotype itself: This may be a read error, as it is one base from a much larger clone. CDR3 in amino acids: CASSHYNTDTQYF. CDR3 bases: TGTGCCAGCAGTCACTATAACACAGATACGCAGTATTTT. The rearrangement joins TRBV12-3 or TRBV12-4 to TRBJ2-3; no clear D. Trimming stripped 5 bases from V and 2 bases from J, with 8 bases between. The CDR3 length is 13 residues.

This clonotype was seen just once. The chain has TRBV7-9 and TRBJ1-1, with 7 bases matching TRBD1. This CDR3 comprises 15 residues. CDR1 is SEHNR and CDR2 is FQNEAQ in the germline V gene (reference sequence). J lost 4 bases, V lost 5 bases, and 10 bases had no gene match. The chain's CDR3 is CASSLPTGMSTEAFF. CDR3 nucleotides: TGTGCCAGCAGCCTACCGACAGGGATGAGCACTGAAGCTTTCTTT.

This clonotype has a count of ten or more. The chain joins TRBV10-2 to TRBJ2-3, with 7 nucleotides matching TRBD2. In germline, CDR1 is WSHSY, CDR2 SAAADI. This CDR3 region has 13 residues. V lost 3 bases, J lost 5 bases, and 2 bases stayed unmatched. The CDR3 bases are TGCGCCAGCAGTGAACCTAGCGGAGATACGCAGTATTTT. Translated, it gives CASSEPSGDTQYF.

This clonotype was seen ten or more times. This sequence joins TRBV2 and TRBJ2-3; D possibly matches TRBD1 or TRBD2 (5 bases each). This CDR3 has 15 amino acids. V lost 10 bases, J lost 1 base, and 18 bases lay in between. Germline assignment: CDR1 SNHLY and CDR2 FYNNEI. As DNA, the CDR3 is TGTGCCAACCTGGAGAGGGGTCGGGGCACAGATACGCAGTATTTT. Its translation is CANLERGRGTDTQYF.

The chain links TRBV20-1 to TRBJ1-1; D is uncertain. Germline assignment: CDR1 DFQATT and CDR2 SNEGSKA (reference sequence). This CDR3 is 14 amino acids long. The V gene lost 4 bases and the J gene lost 4 bases, with 16 bases spanning the gap. The CDR3 reads CSATGDPLTTEAFF. The CDR3 nucleotides read TGCAGTGCTACCGGCGACCCCCTGACCACTGAAGCTTTCTTT.

This clonotype was detected ten times or more. The chain has TRBV4-3 and TRBJ2-1; D possibly corresponds to TRBD2 (5 bases). Per germline, CDR1 LGHNA and CDR2 YSLEER. The V end was cut by 0 bases, the J end by 3 bases, with 9 bases between. The CDR3 covers 15 residues. CDR3 nucleotide sequence: TGCGCCAGCAGCCAAGATTCCGGGGTCTACAATGAGCAGTTCTTC. Its translation: CASSQDSGVYNEQFF.